The TCR beta chain under discussion was sequenced for a study of monozygotic twins with inflammatory bowel disease. General study points: IBD patients displayed reduced TCRbeta diversity (inverse Simpson) when set against healthy co-twins. Fewer clonotypes were shared with others by IBD patients than by healthy twins, especially with disease activity. In patient repertoires, differing immunosuppressive treatments may have added some variability. The authors found no support for a single strong IBD-associated signal or clonotype.

TCRdb re-called the 5' RACE reads and gives one entry per CDR3 protein, without DNA. The sample yields around 400,000 distinct CDR3 sequences, of which the top ten take up 2% to 2.5%. The CDR3 contains 14 residues. Germline values: CDR1 SGHVS, CDR2 FQNEAQ. In the case of this clonotype: Its cognate antigen is unknown.

This rearrangement joins TRBV7-8 to TRBJ2-7; as DNA is missing, the TRBD2 call by TCRdb cannot be tested. This receptor was taken from a human donor with ulcerative colitis or Crohn's disease, or a healthy co-twin of an affected twin (not recorded which). The sample consisted of blood. This CDR3 is CASSPLAGGNEQYF.